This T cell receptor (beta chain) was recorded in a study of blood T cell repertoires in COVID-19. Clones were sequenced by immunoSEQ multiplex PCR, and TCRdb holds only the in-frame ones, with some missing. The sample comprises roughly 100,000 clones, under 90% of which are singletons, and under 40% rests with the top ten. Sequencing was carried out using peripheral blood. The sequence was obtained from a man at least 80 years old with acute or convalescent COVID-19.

CDR3 sequence reads: CASSRQGGNEQFF. The CDR3 nucleotides are TGTGCCAGCAGTAGACAGGGCGGGAATGAGCAGTTCTTC. This chain uses TRBV2 with TRBJ2-1; 7 positions agree with TRBD1. Germline V gives CDR1 SNHLY, CDR2 FYNNEI. The CDR3 consists of 13 residues. V lost 5 bases and J lost 7; bases outside the gene matches: 5.